Below are 4 T cell receptor beta chains sequenced from a single sample in a study of T cells in Graves' hyperthyroidism and ophthalmopathy. RNA transcripts provided the source from which TCR beta CDR3 regions were amplified. The HTBI primer set was used in a first-round RT-PCR of the TCR CDR3. TCRdb passed the multiplex PCR reads through MiXCR, listing each CDR3 protein once. In the table there are roughly 380,000 distinct CDR3 sequences, around an eighth of which are singletons. The sample consisted of blood. These TCRs come from a man aged 25-45 years with Graves' hyperthyroidism that later progressed to Graves' ophthalmopathy.

The table lists this clonotype with many counts. The chain recombines TRBV24-1 with TRBJ1-5; a possible D gene is TRBD1 (5 bases). The CDR3 contains 17 residues. Germline assignment: CDR1 KGHDR and CDR2 SFDVKD. Trimming took 4 bases from V and 6 from J, leaving 21 bases between them. The CDR3 DNA follows: TGTGCCACCAGTGACTGGCCGGGGGAGGGTGAGGGTCAGCCCCAGCATTTT. Its translation is CATSDWPGEGEGQPQHF.

In regard to this clonotype: At one of its ends the junction is not consistent with the germline gene, which may arise from a read error. The chain is built from TRBV7-8 and TRBJ1-5; D ambiguous. Germline-derived CDR1 and CDR2 are SGHVS and FQNEAQ. The CDR3 spans 14 residues. In DNA form, the CDR3 reads TGTGCCAGCGGCTTCCCGGGTAGCAATCAGCCCCAGCATTTT. It encodes CASGFPGSNQPQHF.

This clonotype was picked up many times. CDR3 in DNA: TGCGCCAGCGCCTTGGGGACTGAAGCTTTCTTT. Translating it yields CASALGTEAFF. The rearrangement joins TRBV5-1 to TRBJ1-1; D gene ambiguous. Trimming cost V 7 bases and J 5 bases, with 9 bases left between them. CDR3 size: 11 residues. The germline gives CDR1 SGHRS, CDR2 YFSETQ.

In its sample, this clonotype was seen a few times. V is TRBV9 and J is TRBJ1-2, with TRBD1 identical over 7 bases. The germline V gene has CDR1 SGDLS and CDR2 YYNGEE. V lost 3 bases to trimming and J lost 4 bases; unmatched junction nucleotides: 6. The CDR3 is made up of 14 amino acids. As DNA, the CDR3 is TGTGCCAGCAGCGGACAGGGACATGGCTATGGCTACACCTTC. It specifies CASSGQGHGYGYTF.